This TCR beta chain was documented in a study of OX40 agonist ivuxolimab in advanced cancers. Looking at the study overall: Patients received the agonistic anti-OX40 (CD134) antibody ivuxolimab. Enrolled patients in dose escalation had cancers that were hepatocellular carcinoma, melanoma, renal cell or head and neck cancer.

This table comes from immunoSEQ multiplex PCR, and its TCRdb copy is limited to in-frame clones, with some not included. The repertoire holds about 73,000 clones, with around nine tenths as singletons. Worth noting for this clone: No antigen is known for it.

Study results and caveats: Partial responders at 0.1-3.0 mg/kg showed near-lowest clonal expansion. With doses of 0.1 to 3.0 mg/kg, CD4+ and CD8+ blood T cells had undergone clonal expansion by week 6.

The germline V gene encodes CDR1 MNHEY and CDR2 SMNVEV (reference sequence). V lost 3 bases to trimming and J lost 8 bases, with 13 bases between them. The CDR3 spans 13 residues. This clonotype was sampled from an adult with an advanced solid tumor such as melanoma, head and neck, liver or kidney cancer. The chain carries TRBV27 and TRBJ1-1; tentative D call: TRBD1 (5 bases). The material was CD4+ or CD8+ T cells sorted from blood, obtained in a trial of the OX40 agonist ivuxolimab. CDR3 coding DNA: TGTGCCAGCAGTTTCCCCGGGACCTCAGAAGCTTTCTTT. Its translation is CASSFPGTSEAFF.